Given below is one TCR beta chain in context. This entry is derived from a study of blood T cell repertoires in COVID-19. Study summary: PBMCs, B-cell-depleted T cells, or T cells provided the cDNA or gDNA that made up the material.

In the original processing: Amplified reference gene primers provided the basis for estimating nucleated cell counts. The assay was immunoSEQ multiplex PCR, and TCRdb's table has in-frame clones only and misses some. V, J and clone size derive from that table, while D and trimming were established from the DNA sequence. The sample lists about 98,000 clones, approximately 80% occurring once. CDR1 MNHEY and CDR2 SVGAGI come from the germline V gene. V gave up 6 bases and J gave up 2 bases, with 11 bases separating them. This CDR3 is 13 amino acids long. The clonotype comes from a man aged 60 to 69 with active or convalescent COVID-19. Sequenced: peripheral blood. This chain joins TRBV6-5 and TRBJ2-7; no reliable D call. CDR3 nucleotide sequence: TGTGCCAGCAGATCGCCAGTTACCTACGAGCAGTACGTC. Encoded protein: CASRSPVTYEQYV.